The 31 T cell receptor beta chains presented below share a single source sample, sequenced in a study of CD8 T cell repertoires and HIV-1 epitope variants. Generated by immunoSEQ multiplex PCR, the TCRdb table keeps only in-frame clones and is missing some. The profile shows 90,000 or so clones, almost 75% of them singletons. The sequenced sample consisted of uncultured baseline CD8+ T cells from peripheral blood mononuclear cells (PBMCs). These receptors were taken from a male donor with HIV.

The chain recombines TRBV2 with TRBJ1-2, with 7 bases aligning to TRBD1. The V gene end was trimmed by 3 bases and the J gene end by 4 bases; junction bases not matched to a gene: 8. Germline V CDR1 and CDR2: SNHLY, FYNNEI. CDR3 size: 15 residues. The DNA for the CDR3 is TGTGCCAGCAGTGACCGGGACAGTTCCATCTATGGCTACACCTTC. Translation gives CASSDRDSSIYGYTF.

The gene calls are TRBV15 and TRBJ2-2; 7 bases map to TRBD1. The CDR3 spans 15 residues. Per the germline V gene, CDR1 is LNHNV and CDR2 is YYDKDF (reference sequence). Trimming took 5 bases from V and 7 from J; bases not matched to a gene: 10. The CDR3 region has the DNA TGTGCCACCAGCCCCGACAGGGTCGAGGTCGGGGAGCTGTTTTTT. This translates into CATSPDRVEVGELFF.

This chain's CDR3 is CASSQEAGLNQPQHF. CDR3 sequence (DNA): TGCGCCAGCAGCCAAGAGGCAGGGCTCAATCAGCCCCAGCATTTT. This chain links TRBV4-1 with TRBJ1-5, with TRBD1 as a possible D gene (5 bases). The ends were cut back, 0 bases at V and 3 bases at J, with 9 bases in the middle. This CDR3 is built from 15 residues. Germline V CDR1 and CDR2: MGHRA, YSYEKL.

This CDR3 is CASSLGRLEYGYTF. DNA for the CDR3: TGTGCCAGCAGTTTGGGCAGGCTAGAGTATGGCTACACCTTC. This chain uses TRBV28 with TRBJ1-2; no definite D call. V was clipped by 3 bases and J by 5 bases, with 13 bases between them. This CDR3 region has 14 residues. Germline V gene data show CDR1 as MDHEN and CDR2 as SYDVKM.

The V and J genes are TRBV4-1 and TRBJ2-1, with D possibly matching TRBD2 (5 bases). Between the trimmed V and J ends, which lost 1 base and 5 bases, there was a span of 15 bases. The germline gives CDR1 MGHRA, CDR2 YSYEKL. The CDR3 extends over 16 amino acids. This CDR3 reads CASSQAYKTTNNEQFF. CDR3 DNA sequence: TGCGCCAGCAGCCAAGCATATAAGACTACCAACAATGAGCAGTTCTTC.

J is TRBJ2-5 and V is TRBV7-2; TRBD1 might be the D (5 bases). Deletions cut 2 bases from V and 4 bases from J, with 17 bases between. The germline V gene encodes CDR1 SGHTA and CDR2 FQGNSA. This CDR3 contains 16 residues. CDR3 loop: CASSLLSGHIRETQYF. The CDR3 DNA sequence: TGTGCCAGCAGCTTATTGTCAGGGCATATACGAGAGACCCAGTACTTC.

This chain uses TRBV6-6 with TRBJ1-1; no clear D gene. The germline V and J ends were trimmed by 6 bases and 10 bases, with 12 bases remaining between them. Germline CDR1 and CDR2: MNHNY and SVGAGI (reference sequence). This CDR3 spans 11 amino acids. The CDR3 sequence: CASSLNAAAFF. For the CDR3, the DNA is TGTGCCAGCAGCCTCAACGCAGCAGCTTTCTTT.

This clone was seen at least ten times. The chain uses TRBV19 and TRBJ1-6, with D maybe TRBD1 (5 bases). The CDR3 runs 15 residues. CDR1 is LNHDA and CDR2 is SQIVND in the germline V gene (reference sequence). Trimming took off 1 base at V and 6 bases at J, with 10 bases between the two ends. The CDR3 loop is CASSIAEGANSPLHF. As DNA, the CDR3 is TGTGCCAGTAGTATAGCCGAAGGGGCTAATTCACCCCTCCACTTT.

This sequence joins TRBV6-1 and TRBJ1-1, with D perhaps TRBD1 (6 bases). Germline-derived CDR1 and CDR2 are MNHNS and SASEGT. Trimming stripped 0 bases from V and 5 bases from J, with 16 bases between. There are 16 residues in the CDR3. CDR3 in DNA: TGTGCCAGCAGTGAAGCGTCAGGGGTCGAGGGGACTGAAGCTTTCTTT. Its translation: CASSEASGVEGTEAFF.

V and J are TRBV19 and TRBJ2-1; a possible D gene is TRBD2 (6 bases). This CDR3 contains 15 residues. CDR1 and CDR2 (germline): LNHDA, SQIVND (reference sequence). The ends were cut back, 6 bases at V and 5 bases at J, with 17 bases in the middle. DNA of the CDR3: TGTGCCAGTAGAATCGGGCTAGCGAGAAACAATGAGCAGTTCTTC. Its protein product is CASRIGLARNNEQFF. The full variable domain, completed using reference TRBV19 and TRBJ2-1, is DGGITQSPKYLFRKEGQNVTLSCEQNLNHDAMYWYRQDPGQGLRLIYYSQIVNDFQKGDIAEGYSVSREKKESFPLTVTSAQKNPTAFYLCASRIGLARNNEQFFGPGTRLTVL.

In its sample, this clone was seen a few times. The chain couples TRBV13 to TRBJ2-7, with 7 bases matching TRBD2. J was trimmed by 6 bases and V by 0 bases; bases with no gene match: 11. CDR3 length: 16 residues. The germline V gene encodes CDR1 PRHDT and CDR2 FYEKMQ (reference sequence). In DNA, the CDR3 is TGTGCCAGCAGCTTAGGCCTCGGGCGGGGGTCCGTCGAGCAGTACTTC. Residues: CASSLGLGRGSVEQYF.

As for this clone: Within the sample, other DNA sequences also encode this same CDR3. V gene TRBV5-1 combines with J gene TRBJ2-5; no clear D. Looked up from germline, CDR1 is SGHRS and CDR2 is YFSETQ. The CDR3 length is 13 residues. The germline V and J ends were trimmed by 0 bases and 5 bases, with 8 bases remaining between them. Written as DNA, the CDR3 is TGCGCCAGCAGCTTGGGCTCCGGGGAGACCCAGTACTTC. Encoded protein: CASSLGSGETQYF.

This sequence joins TRBV6-1 and TRBJ2-1, with 12 nucleotides matching TRBD2. Germline V gives CDR1 MNHNS, CDR2 SASEGT. Trimming cost V 2 bases and J 4 bases; bases outside gene matches: 3. CDR3 length: 16 amino acids. The chain's CDR3 is CASSEYTSGGYNEQFF. The CDR3 DNA sequence: TGTGCCAGCAGTGAATACACTAGCGGGGGGTACAATGAGCAGTTCTTC.

This clone was observed a single time. The rearrangement joins TRBV19 to TRBJ2-4; D gene uncertain. V was trimmed by 4 bases and J by 10 bases, leaving 8 bases between them. The CDR3 has 11 residues. Per the germline V gene, CDR1 is LNHDA and CDR2 is SQIVND (reference sequence). CDR3 sequence (DNA): TGTGCCAGTAGTAACCAATGGATTCAGTACTTC. As protein: CASSNQWIQYF.

The V gene is TRBV2, the J gene TRBJ2-1; D unclear. Germline-derived CDR1 and CDR2 are SNHLY and FYNNEI. CDR3 size: 14 residues. Trimming stripped 0 bases from V and 3 bases from J, with 6 bases between. The CDR3 spells CASSEAGGYNEQFF. The CDR3 nucleotides read TGTGCCAGCAGTGAAGCGGGCGGCTACAATGAGCAGTTCTTC.

The chain carries TRBV6-1 and TRBJ1-2; D is possibly TRBD1 (6 bases). The germline V and J ends were trimmed by 5 bases and 6 bases, with 10 bases remaining between them. CDR1 and CDR2 from the germline V gene are MNHNS and SASEGT. The CDR3 is 12 amino acids. As DNA, the CDR3 is TGTGCCAGCAGTTCAGGACAGAATGGCTACACCTTC. Amino acid sequence: CASSSGQNGYTF.

The V and J genes are TRBV4-1 and TRBJ2-3; D is undetermined. The CDR3 is 15 residues long. CDR1 is MGHRA and CDR2 is YSYEKL in the germline V gene. V shed 4 bases and J shed 1 base, with 12 bases lying between them. This chain's CDR3 is CASSPEERRTDTQYF. Here the CDR3 DNA reads TGCGCCAGCAGCCCGGAAGAGCGCCGCACAGATACGCAGTATTTT.

The genes are TRBV5-1 and TRBJ2-3, with TRBD1 as a possible D gene (6 bases). V lost 0 bases, J lost 3 bases, and 11 bases lay in between. CDR1 is SGHRS and CDR2 is YFSETQ in the germline V gene. This CDR3 region has 15 residues. The CDR3 loop reads CASSLEGGLTDTQYF. The CDR3 bases are TGCGCCAGCAGCTTGGAAGGGGGTCTAACAGATACGCAGTATTTT.

The chain joins TRBV5-8 to TRBJ1-4; 7 bases map to TRBD1. V dropped 1 base and J dropped 0; count of bases not matched to a gene: 6. CDR3 length: 17 amino acids. Germline CDR1 and CDR2: SGHTS and YDEGEE. CDR3 DNA: TGTGCCAGCAGCTTGAAGACAGGGCCCTCAACTAATGAAAAACTGTTTTTT. Protein sequence: CASSLKTGPSTNEKLFF.

The chain links TRBV29-1 to TRBJ2-3; D not resolved. The germline gives CDR1 SQVTM, CDR2 ANQGSEA. CDR3 length: 11 amino acids. Trimming shortened V by 3 bases and J by 9 bases, and 10 bases separated the two germline ends. The CDR3 coding sequence is TGCAGCGTTGAGTCGGGTACCACGCAGTATTTT. Amino acid sequence: CSVESGTTQYF.

The gene calls are TRBV28 and TRBJ1-1, with TRBD1 matching 9 bases. The CDR3 has 15 residues. The germline CDR1 and CDR2 sequences are MDHEN and SYDVKM. The V and J ends lost 5 bases and 2 bases, in that order; junction bases with no gene match: 6. The CDR3 nucleotides are TGTGCCAGCAGTCCTATAACAGGGGGCAACACTGAAGCTTTCTTT. It encodes CASSPITGGNTEAFF.

V gene TRBV7-3 combines with J gene TRBJ1-2, with D maybe TRBD1 (5 bases). This CDR3 has 15 residues. CDR1 SGHTA and CDR2 FQGTGA come from the germline V gene. Trimming shortened V by 5 bases and J by 5 bases, and 18 bases separated the two germline ends. CDR3 sequence reads: CASSTDRSNPYGYTF. In nucleotides, the CDR3 is TGTGCCAGCAGCACCGACAGAAGCAACCCTTATGGCTACACCTTC.

V and J are TRBV30 and TRBJ1-4; D may be TRBD1 (6 bases). Trimming left V 3 bases short and J 3 bases short, with 11 bases between. Germline CDR1 GTSNPN, CDR2 SVGIG (reference sequence). The CDR3 has 14 residues. In DNA, the CDR3 is TGTGCCTGGAGCCCAGGGGCCCCTAATGAAAAACTGTTTTTT. Translation gives CAWSPGAPNEKLFF.

V usage is TRBV5-6 and J usage is TRBJ2-7; D is possibly TRBD1 (5 bases). The CDR3 is made up of 12 amino acids. V was cut by 4 bases and J by 4 bases, with 9 bases left in between. Looked up from germline, CDR1 is SGHDT and CDR2 is YYEEEE. CDR3: CASSLDRYEQYF. The CDR3 coding sequence is TGTGCCAGCAGCCTAGACAGATACGAGCAGTACTTC. The whole variable domain, filled in from reference TRBV5-6 and TRBJ2-7, reads DAGVTQSPTHLIKTRGQQVTLRCSPKSGHDTVSWYQQALGQGPQFIFQYYEEEERQRGNFPDRFSGHQFPNYSSELNVNALLLGDSALYLCASSLDRYEQYFGPGTRLTVT.

The rearrangement joins TRBV25-1 to TRBJ2-3; tentatively, D is TRBD2 (5 bases). This CDR3 contains 17 residues. Looked up from germline, CDR1 is MGHDK and CDR2 is SYGVNS. Deletions cut 4 bases from V and 1 base from J, with 18 bases between. Here the CDR3 DNA reads TGTGCCAGCAGTGCTCGTTGGGGAGATGGGGGCACAGATACGCAGTATTTT. It encodes CASSARWGDGGTDTQYF.

The J gene is TRBJ2-7, the V gene TRBV4-3; 8 nucleotides align to TRBD1. CDR1 and CDR2 from the germline V gene are LGHNA and YSLEER. Unmatched junction bases numbered 8, after V lost 1 base and J lost 3 bases. The CDR3 has 16 amino acids. The CDR3 DNA sequence: TGCGCCAGCAGCCAAGGGCTAGGGACAGGAAGCTACGAGCAGTACTTC. It specifies CASSQGLGTGSYEQYF.

V gene TRBV1 combines with J gene TRBJ1-2; the D segment call TRBD1 is taken from the table without a DNA check. TRBV1 is marked as a pseudogene. There are 15 residues in the CDR3. The CDR3 DNA reads TGCACCAGCAGCTTCCCAGGGGACCCTAACTATGGCTACACCTTC. This encodes CTSSFPGDPNYGYTF.

The rearrangement links TRBV7-6 to TRBJ2-5, with unresolved D. Trimming cost V 5 bases and J 1 base, with 8 bases left between them. This CDR3 is built from 13 residues. Germline lookup yields CDR1 SGHVS and CDR2 FNYEAQ. CDR3 bases: TGTGCCAGCAGCCCCCCCCGCCAAGAGACCCAGTACTTC. Encoded protein: CASSPPRQETQYF.

J is TRBJ2-4 and V is TRBV2, with a weak D call TRBD1 (6 bases). The CDR3 consists of 14 residues. Germline CDR1 is SNHLY and CDR2 is FYNNEI. With 8 bases removed from V and 8 bases from J, the gap between germline ends came to 19 bases. The CDR3 protein is CASHPLKSGDIQYF. CDR3 in DNA: TGTGCCAGCCATCCTCTTAAGTCAGGGGACATTCAGTACTTC.

J is TRBJ2-5 and V is TRBV6-6, with D unresolved. Trimming removed 7 bases at V and 7 bases at J, with 16 bases between. The CDR3 totals 13 residues. From germline, CDR1 is MNHNY and CDR2 SVGAGI (reference sequence). The CDR3 sequence: CASTPLPAGTQYF. The CDR3 nucleotides are TGTGCCAGCACACCGCTTCCTGCAGGGACCCAGTACTTC.

The rearrangement uses TRBV7-8 and TRBJ2-1, with D possibly being TRBD2 (5 bases). Trimming pared 5 bases from V and 3 bases from J, leaving 11 bases between. The CDR3 totals 14 residues. Per germline, CDR1 SGHVS and CDR2 FQNEAQ. The chain's CDR3 is CASSQEVFYNEQFF. The CDR3 DNA sequence: TGTGCCAGCAGCCAGGAGGTCTTCTACAATGAGCAGTTCTTC. The whole variable domain, remainder taken from reference TRBV7-8 and TRBJ2-1, is GAGVSQSPRYKVAKRGQDVALRCDPISGHVSLFWYQQALGQGPEFLTYFQNEAQLDKSGLPSDRFFAERPEGSVSTLKIQRTQQEDSAVYLCASSQEVFYNEQFFGPGTRLTVL.